This T cell receptor (beta chain) comes out of a study of PD-1 blockade in classical Hodgkin lymphoma. Study results and caveats: Compared with baseline, CD4+ but not CD8+ TCR diversity had risen significantly by C4D1.

The V gene's germline CDR1 is LNHDA and CDR2 SQIVND (reference sequence). Between the trimmed V and J ends, which lost 6 bases and 8 bases, there was a span of 8 bases. CDR3 length: 11 residues. Sequencing used immunoSEQ multiplex PCR; TCRdb keeps in-frame clones, though not all of them. The sample includes 75,000 to 95,000 clones, approximately 83% of them seen just once. Concerning this clone itself: Its matching antigen is unknown.

The time point is: cycle 4 day 1 (C4D1), after around six weeks of nivolumab. Following autologous stem cell transplantation, relapse occurred in every patient, and exposure to brentuximab vedotin varied. Source: peripheral blood mononuclear cells (PBMCs), taken before the fourth cycle of nivolumab. This rearrangement joins TRBV19 to TRBJ2-1; D uncertain. The receptor was derived from a human donor with classical Hodgkin lymphoma. The CDR3 coding sequence is TGTGCCAGTAGCGAGGTTGATGAGCAGTTCTTC. This sequence encodes CASSEVDEQFF.